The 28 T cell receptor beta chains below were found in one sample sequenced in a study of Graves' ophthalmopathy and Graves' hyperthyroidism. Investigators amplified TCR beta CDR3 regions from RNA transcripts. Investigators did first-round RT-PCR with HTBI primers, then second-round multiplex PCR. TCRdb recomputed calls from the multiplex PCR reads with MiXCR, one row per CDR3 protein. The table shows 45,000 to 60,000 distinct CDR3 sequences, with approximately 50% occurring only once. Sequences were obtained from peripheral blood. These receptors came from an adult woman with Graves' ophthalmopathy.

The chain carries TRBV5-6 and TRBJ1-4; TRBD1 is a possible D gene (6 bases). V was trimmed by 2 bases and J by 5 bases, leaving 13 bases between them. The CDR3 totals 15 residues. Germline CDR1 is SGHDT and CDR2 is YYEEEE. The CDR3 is CASSFGGTLNEKLFF. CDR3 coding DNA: TGTGCCAGCAGCTTCGGTGGGACACTGAATGAAAAACTGTTTTTT.

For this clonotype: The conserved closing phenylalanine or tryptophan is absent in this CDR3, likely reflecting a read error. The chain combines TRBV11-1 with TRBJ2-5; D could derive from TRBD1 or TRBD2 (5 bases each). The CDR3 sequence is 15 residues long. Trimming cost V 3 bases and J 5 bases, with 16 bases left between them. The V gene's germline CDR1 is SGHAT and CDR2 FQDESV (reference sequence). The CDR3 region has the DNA TGTGCCAGCAGCTTCGGTAGAGGGGATGGTGAGACCCAGTACTAC. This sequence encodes CASSFGRGDGETQYY.

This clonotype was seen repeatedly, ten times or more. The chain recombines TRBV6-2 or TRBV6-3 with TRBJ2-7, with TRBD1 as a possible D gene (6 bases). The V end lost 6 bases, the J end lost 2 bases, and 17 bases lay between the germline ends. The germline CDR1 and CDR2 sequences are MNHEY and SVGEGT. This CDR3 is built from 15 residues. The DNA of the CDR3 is TGTGCCAGCAGCCGACGAGGAACAGGGACCTACGAGCAGTACTTC. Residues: CASSRRGTGTYEQYF.

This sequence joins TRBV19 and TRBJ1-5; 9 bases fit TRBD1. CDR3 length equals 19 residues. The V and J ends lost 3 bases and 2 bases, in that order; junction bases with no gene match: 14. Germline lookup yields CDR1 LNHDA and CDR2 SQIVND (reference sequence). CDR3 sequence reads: CASSMPRQGRTGGNQPQHF. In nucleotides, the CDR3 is TGTGCCAGTAGTATGCCCCGACAGGGGAGGACAGGGGGCAATCAGCCCCAGCATTTT.

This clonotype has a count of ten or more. The CDR3 bases are TGTGCCATCGCAACCGGGATTAATTATCAGCCCCAGCATTTT. Protein product: CAIATGINYQPQHF. The rearrangement uses TRBV28 and TRBJ1-5; D ambiguous. CDR3 length equals 14 residues. Trimming took 10 bases from V and 5 from J, leaving 18 bases between them. Germline loops: CDR1 MDHEN, CDR2 SYDVKM.

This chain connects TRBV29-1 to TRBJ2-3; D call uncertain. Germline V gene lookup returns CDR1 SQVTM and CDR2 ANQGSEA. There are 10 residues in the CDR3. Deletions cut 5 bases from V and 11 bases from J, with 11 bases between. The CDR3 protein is CSVIDNEQYF. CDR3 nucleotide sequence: TGCAGCGTTATAGACAATGAGCAGTATTTT.

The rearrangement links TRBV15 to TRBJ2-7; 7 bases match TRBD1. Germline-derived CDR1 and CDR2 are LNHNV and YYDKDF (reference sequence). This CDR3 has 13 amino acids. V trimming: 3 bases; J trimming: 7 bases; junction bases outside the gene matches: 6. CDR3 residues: CATSSADRVEQYF. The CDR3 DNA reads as TGTGCCACCAGCAGCGCAGACAGGGTTGAGCAGTACTTC.

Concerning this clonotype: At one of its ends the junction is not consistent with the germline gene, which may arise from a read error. For the CDR3, the DNA is TGTGCCTGGAGGGTGCCGGGGACCGGGGCCGACGTCCTGACTTTC. It codes for CAWRVPGTGADVLTF. The chain carries TRBV30 and TRBJ2-6, with D perhaps assigned TRBD1 or TRBD2 (5 bases each). The CDR3 runs 15 residues. Germline CDR1 GTSNPN, CDR2 SVGIG (reference sequence).

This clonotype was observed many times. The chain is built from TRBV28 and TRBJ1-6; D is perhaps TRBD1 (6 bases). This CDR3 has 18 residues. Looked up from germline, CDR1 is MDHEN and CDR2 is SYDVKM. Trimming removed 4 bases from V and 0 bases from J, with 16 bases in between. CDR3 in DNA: TGTGCCAGCAGTTCTCCTTGGGACACACGCTCCTATAATTCACCCCTCCACTTT. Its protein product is CASSSPWDTRSYNSPLHF.

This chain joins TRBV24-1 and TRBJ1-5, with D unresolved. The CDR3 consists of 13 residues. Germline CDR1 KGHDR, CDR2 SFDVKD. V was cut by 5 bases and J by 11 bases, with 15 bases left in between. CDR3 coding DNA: TGTGCCACCAGTGGTGAACCACAAGAGACCCAGCATTTT. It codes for CATSGEPQETQHF.

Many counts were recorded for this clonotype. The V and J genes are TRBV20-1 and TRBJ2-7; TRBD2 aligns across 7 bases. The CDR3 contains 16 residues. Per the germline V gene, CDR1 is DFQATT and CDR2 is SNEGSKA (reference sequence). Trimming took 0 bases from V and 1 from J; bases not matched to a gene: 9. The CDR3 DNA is TGCAGTGCTAGAGATGTGGGAGGGGCCGGGTCCTACGAGCAGTACTTC. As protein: CSARDVGGAGSYEQYF.

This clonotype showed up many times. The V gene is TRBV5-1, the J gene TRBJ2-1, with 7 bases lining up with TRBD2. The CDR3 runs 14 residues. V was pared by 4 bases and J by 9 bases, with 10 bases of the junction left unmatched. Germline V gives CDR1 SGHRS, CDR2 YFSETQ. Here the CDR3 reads CASSGAGVGGEQFF. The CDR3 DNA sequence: TGCGCCAGCAGCGGGGCGGGAGTTGGAGGTGAGCAGTTCTTC.

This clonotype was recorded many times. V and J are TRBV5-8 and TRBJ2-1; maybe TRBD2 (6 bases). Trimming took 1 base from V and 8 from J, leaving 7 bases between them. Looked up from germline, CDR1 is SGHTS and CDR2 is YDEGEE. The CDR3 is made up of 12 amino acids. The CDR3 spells CASSLWEDEQFF. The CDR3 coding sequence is TGTGCCAGCAGCTTGTGGGAGGATGAGCAGTTCTTC.

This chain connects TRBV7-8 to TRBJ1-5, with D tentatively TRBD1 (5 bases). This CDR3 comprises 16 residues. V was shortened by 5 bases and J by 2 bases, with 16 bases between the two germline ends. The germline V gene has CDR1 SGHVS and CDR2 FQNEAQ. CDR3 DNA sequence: TGTGCCAGCAGCACTAAAGCGGTGACAGGCAATCAGCCCCAGCATTTT. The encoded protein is CASSTKAVTGNQPQHF.

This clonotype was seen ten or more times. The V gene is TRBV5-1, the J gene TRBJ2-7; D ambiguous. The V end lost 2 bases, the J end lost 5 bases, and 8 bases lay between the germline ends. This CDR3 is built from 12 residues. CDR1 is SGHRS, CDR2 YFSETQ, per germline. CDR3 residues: CASSFLQNEQYF. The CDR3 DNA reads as TGCGCCAGCAGCTTCCTGCAGAACGAGCAGTACTTC.

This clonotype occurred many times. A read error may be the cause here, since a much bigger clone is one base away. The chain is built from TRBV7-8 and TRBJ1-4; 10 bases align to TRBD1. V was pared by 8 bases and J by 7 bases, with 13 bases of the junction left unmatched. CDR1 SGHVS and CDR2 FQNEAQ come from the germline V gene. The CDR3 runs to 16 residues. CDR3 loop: CASGPRTGGTPEKLFF. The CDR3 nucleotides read TGTGCCAGCGGCCCCCGGACAGGGGGTACCCCTGAAAAACTGTTTTTT.

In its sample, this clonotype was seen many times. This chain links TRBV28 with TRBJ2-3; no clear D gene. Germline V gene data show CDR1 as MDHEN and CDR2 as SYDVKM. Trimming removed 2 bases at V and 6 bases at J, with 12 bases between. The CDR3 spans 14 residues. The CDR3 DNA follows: TGTGCCAGCAGTTTAGAAGAAGGAAGGGATACGCAGTATTTT. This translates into CASSLEEGRDTQYF.

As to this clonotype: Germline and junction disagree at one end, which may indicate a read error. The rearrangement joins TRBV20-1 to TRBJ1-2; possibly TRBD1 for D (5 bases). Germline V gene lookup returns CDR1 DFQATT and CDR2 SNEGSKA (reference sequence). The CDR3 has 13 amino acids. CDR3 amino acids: CRARTGLNYGYTF. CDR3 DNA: TGCAGGGCTAGGACGGGACTTAACTATGGCTACACCTTC.

The CDR3 region is CASSIDVSRSDNEQFF. CDR3 sequence (DNA): TGTGCCAGTAGTATAGATGTCAGCCGGTCGGACAATGAGCAGTTCTTC. This rearrangement joins TRBV19 to TRBJ2-1; D ambiguous. V was shortened by 0 bases and J by 5 bases, with 14 bases between the two germline ends. CDR1 and CDR2 from the germline V gene are LNHDA and SQIVND (reference sequence). This CDR3 is built from 16 residues.

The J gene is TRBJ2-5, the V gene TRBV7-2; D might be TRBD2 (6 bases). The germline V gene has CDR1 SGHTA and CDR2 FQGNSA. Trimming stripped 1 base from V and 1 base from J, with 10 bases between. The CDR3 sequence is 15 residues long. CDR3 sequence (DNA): TGTGCCAGCAGCTTAGTGGGGGGACCCCAAGAGACCCAGTACTTC. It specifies CASSLVGGPQETQYF.

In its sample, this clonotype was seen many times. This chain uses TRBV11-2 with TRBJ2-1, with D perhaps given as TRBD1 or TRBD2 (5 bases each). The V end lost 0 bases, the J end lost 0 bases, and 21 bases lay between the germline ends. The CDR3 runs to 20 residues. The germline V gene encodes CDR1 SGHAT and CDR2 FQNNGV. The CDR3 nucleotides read TGTGCCAGCAGCTTAGATAGCAGGTCAAAGTGGGACGGCTCCTACAATGAGCAGTTCTTC. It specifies CASSLDSRSKWDGSYNEQFF.

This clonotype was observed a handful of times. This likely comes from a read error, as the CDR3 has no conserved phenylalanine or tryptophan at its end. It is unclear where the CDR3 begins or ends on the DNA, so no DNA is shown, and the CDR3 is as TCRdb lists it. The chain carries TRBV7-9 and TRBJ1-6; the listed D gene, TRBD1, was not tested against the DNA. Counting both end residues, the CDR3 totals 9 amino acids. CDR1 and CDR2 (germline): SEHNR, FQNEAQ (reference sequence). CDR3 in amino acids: CASSFIRGV.

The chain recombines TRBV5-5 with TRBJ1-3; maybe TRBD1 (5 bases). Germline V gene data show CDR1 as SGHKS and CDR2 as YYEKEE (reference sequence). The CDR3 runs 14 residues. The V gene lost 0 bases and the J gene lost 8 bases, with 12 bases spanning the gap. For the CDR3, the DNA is TGTGCCAGCAGCTTGGCAGGGCATGGCTACACCATATATTTT. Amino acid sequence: CASSLAGHGYTIYF.

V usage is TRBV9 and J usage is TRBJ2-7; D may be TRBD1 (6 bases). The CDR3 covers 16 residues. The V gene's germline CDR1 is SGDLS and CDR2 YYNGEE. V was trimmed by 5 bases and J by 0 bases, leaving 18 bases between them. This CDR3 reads CASSGGRGLNSYEQYF. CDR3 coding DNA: TGTGCCAGCAGTGGGGGCAGGGGTTTAAACTCCTACGAGCAGTACTTC.

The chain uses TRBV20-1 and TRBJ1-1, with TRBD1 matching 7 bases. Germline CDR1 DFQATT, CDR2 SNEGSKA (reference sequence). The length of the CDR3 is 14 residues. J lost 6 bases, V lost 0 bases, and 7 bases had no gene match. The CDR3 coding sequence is TGCAGTGCTAGAGATTTACAGGGGCTTTCTGAAGCTTTCTTT. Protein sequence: CSARDLQGLSEAFF.

The CDR3 protein is CSVMGDSPLHF. CDR3 nucleotides: TGCAGCGTTATGGGTGATTCACCCCTCCACTTT. The V gene is TRBV29-1, the J gene TRBJ1-6; D remains unclear. Germline V CDR1 and CDR2: SQVTM, ANQGSEA. Trimming pared 5 bases from V and 8 bases from J, leaving 7 bases between. The CDR3 loop spans 11 amino acids.

The CDR3 region is CASSEPGRTQYF. CDR3 DNA: TGTGCCAGCAGTGAACCGGGGAGGACCCAGTACTTC. V gene TRBV25-1 combines with J gene TRBJ2-5, with D perhaps matching TRBD2 (5 bases). V lost 2 bases, J lost 7 bases, and 8 bases lay in between. From germline, CDR1 is MGHDK and CDR2 SYGVNS. The CDR3 is made up of 12 amino acids.

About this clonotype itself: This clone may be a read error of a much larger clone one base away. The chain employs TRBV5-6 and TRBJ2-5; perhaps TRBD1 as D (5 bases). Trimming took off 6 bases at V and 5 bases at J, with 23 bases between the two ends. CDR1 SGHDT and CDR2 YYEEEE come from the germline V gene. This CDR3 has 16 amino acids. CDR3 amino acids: CASTTFRGRSDETQYF. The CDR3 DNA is TGTGCCAGCACCACCTTTAGGGGCCGCTCCGATGAGACCCAGTACTTC.